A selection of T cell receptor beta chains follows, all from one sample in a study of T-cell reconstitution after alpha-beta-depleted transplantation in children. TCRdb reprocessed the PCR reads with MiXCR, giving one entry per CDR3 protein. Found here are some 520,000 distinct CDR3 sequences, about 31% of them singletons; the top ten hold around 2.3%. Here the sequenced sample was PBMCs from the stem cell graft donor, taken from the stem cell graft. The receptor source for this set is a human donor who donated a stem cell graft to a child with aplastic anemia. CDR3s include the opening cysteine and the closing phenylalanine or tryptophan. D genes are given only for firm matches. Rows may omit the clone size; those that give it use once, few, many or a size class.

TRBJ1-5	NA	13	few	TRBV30	CAWSWEWDQPQHF	TGTGCCTGGTCGTGGGAGTGGGATCAGCCCCAGCATTTT
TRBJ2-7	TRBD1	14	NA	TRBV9	CASSVGTGAGEQYF	TGTGCCAGCAGCGTAGGGACAGGGGCGGGAGAGCAGTACTTC
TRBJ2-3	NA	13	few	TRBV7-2	CASSSNPADTQYF	TGTGCCAGCAGCTCTAATCCGGCAGATACGCAGTATTTT
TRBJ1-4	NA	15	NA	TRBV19	CASTLNGGVGEKLFF	TGTGCCAGTACTCTCAACGGAGGGGTAGGGGAAAAACTGTTTTTT
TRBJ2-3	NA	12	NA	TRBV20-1	CSAHRSTDTQYF	TGCAGTGCCCACCGTTCCACAGATACGCAGTATTTT
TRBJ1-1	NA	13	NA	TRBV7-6	CASSFDWNTEAFF	TGTGCCAGCAGCTTCGACTGGAACACTGAAGCTTTCTTT
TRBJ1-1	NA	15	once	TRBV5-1	CASSPFWTEGTEAFF	TGCGCCAGCAGCCCCTTCTGGACGGAAGGTACTGAAGCTTTCTTT
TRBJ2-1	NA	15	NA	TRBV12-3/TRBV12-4	CASRLGRSLDPEQFF	TGTGCCAGCAGGCTCGGTCGGTCCCTAGACCCTGAGCAGTTCTTC
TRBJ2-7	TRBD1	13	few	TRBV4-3	CASGRTGGYEQYF	TGCGCCAGCGGGAGGACAGGGGGCTACGAGCAGTACTTC
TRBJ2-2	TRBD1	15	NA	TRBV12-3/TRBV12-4	CASSFSTGGTGELFF	TGTGCCAGCAGTTTTTCTACAGGGGGGACCGGGGAGCTGTTTTTT
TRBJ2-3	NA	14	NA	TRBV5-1	CASSWDTSTDTQYF	TGCGCCAGCAGCTGGGACACGTCCACAGATACGCAGTATTTT
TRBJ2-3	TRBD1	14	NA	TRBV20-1	CSAREDRATDTQYF	TGCAGTGCTAGAGAGGACAGGGCCACAGATACGCAGTATTTT
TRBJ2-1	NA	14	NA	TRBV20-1	CSAPIRSQRGEQFF	TGCAGTGCTCCCATCAGAAGCCAGCGAGGCGAGCAGTTCTTC
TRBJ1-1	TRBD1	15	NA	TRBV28	CASRGTGGVNTEAFF	TGTGCCAGCAGGGGAACAGGGGGAGTGAACACTGAAGCTTTCTTT
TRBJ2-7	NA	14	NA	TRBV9	CASSVGPNPYEQYF	TGTGCCAGCAGCGTAGGGCCGAATCCCTACGAGCAGTACTTC
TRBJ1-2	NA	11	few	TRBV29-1	CSVLLGNGYTF	TGCAGCGTCCTCCTGGGCAATGGCTACACCTTC
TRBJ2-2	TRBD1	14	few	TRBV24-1	CATKDRENTGELFF	TGTGCCACCAAGGACAGGGAGAACACCGGGGAGCTGTTTTTT
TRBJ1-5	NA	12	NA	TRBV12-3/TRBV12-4	CASRSRDQPQHF	TGTGCCAGCAGGTCCAGGGATCAGCCCCAGCATTTT
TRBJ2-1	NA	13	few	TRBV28	CASSYGGVPEQFF	TGTGCCAGCAGCTACGGTGGGGTTCCTGAGCAGTTCTTC
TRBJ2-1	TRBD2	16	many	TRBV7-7	CASSQLASGRRGEQFF	TGTGCCAGCAGCCAATTGGCTAGCGGGAGGAGAGGGGAGCAGTTCTTC
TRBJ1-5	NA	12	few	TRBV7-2	CASSRRDQPQHF	TGTGCCAGCAGCCGCCGGGATCAGCCCCAGCATTTT
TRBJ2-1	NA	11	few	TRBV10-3	CAISEYDEQFF	TGTGCCATCAGTGAGTATGATGAGCAGTTCTTC
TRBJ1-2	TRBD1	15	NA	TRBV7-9	CASSRIRDRLSGYTF	TGTGCCAGCAGCCGAATCCGGGACAGGCTGTCGGGCTACACCTTC
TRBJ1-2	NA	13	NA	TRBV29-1	CSVEDDTSYGYTF	TGCAGCGTTGAAGACGACACTTCCTATGGCTACACCTTC
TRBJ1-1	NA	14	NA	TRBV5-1	CASSDGQPNTEAFF	TGCGCCAGCTCGGACGGACAACCGAACACTGAAGCTTTCTTT
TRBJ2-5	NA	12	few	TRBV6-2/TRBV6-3	CASSSVPETQYF	TGTGCCAGCAGTTCGGTTCCAGAGACCCAGTACTTC
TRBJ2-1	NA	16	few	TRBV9	CASSVGSGGSYNEQFF	TGTGCCAGCAGCGTAGGATCCGGGGGCTCCTACAATGAGCAGTTCTTC
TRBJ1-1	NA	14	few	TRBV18	CASSPVGGIAEAFF	TGTGCCAGCTCACCAGTCGGGGGGATTGCTGAAGCTTTCTTT
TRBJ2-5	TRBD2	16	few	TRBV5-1	CASSLGAGGVQETQYF	TGCGCCAGCAGCTTGGGTGCGGGAGGAGTTCAAGAGACCCAGTACTTC
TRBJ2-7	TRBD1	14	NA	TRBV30	CAWSTLAGGHEQYF	TGTGCCTGGAGTACTCTCGCAGGGGGCCACGAGCAGTACTTC
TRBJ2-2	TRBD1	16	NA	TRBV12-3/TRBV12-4	CASRSGTGENTGELFF	TGTGCCAGCAGGTCCGGGACAGGGGAAAACACCGGGGAGCTGTTTTTT
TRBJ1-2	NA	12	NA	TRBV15	CATGGRGYGYTF	TGTGCCACCGGGGGGAGGGGTTATGGCTACACCTTC
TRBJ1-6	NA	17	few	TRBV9	CASSRNRDSSYNSPLHF	TGTGCCAGCAGCCGTAACAGGGATAGCTCCTATAATTCACCCCTCCACTTT
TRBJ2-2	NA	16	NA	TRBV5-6	CASSSLWTSRTGELFF	TGTGCCAGCAGCTCCCTCTGGACCTCGAGGACCGGGGAGCTGTTTTTT
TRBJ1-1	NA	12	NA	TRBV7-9	CASSDIFPEAFF	TGTGCCAGCAGTGACATTTTCCCCGAAGCTTTCTTT
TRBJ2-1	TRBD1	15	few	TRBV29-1	CSVAPGQGIYNEQFF	TGCAGCGTTGCCCCGGGACAGGGTATCTACAATGAGCAGTTCTTC
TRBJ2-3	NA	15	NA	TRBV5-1	CASSLELEGTDTQYF	TGCGCCAGCAGCTTGGAACTAGAGGGCACAGATACGCAGTATTTT
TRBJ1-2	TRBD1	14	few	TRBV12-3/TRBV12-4	CASSFGTAGYGYTF	TGTGCCAGCAGCTTTGGGACAGCTGGTTATGGCTACACCTTC
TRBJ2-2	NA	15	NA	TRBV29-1	CSVEPDSFGTGELFF	TGCAGCGTTGAACCCGACAGCTTCGGTACCGGGGAGCTGTTTTTT
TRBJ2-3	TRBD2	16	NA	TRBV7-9	CASSLGTRASTDTQYF	TGTGCCAGCAGCCTCGGGACTAGAGCTAGCACAGATACGCAGTATTTT
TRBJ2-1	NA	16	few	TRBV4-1	CASSHPGRKRYNEQFF	TGCGCCAGCAGCCACCCCGGACGCAAAAGGTACAATGAGCAGTTCTTC
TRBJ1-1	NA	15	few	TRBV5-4	CASSLEPDGIAEAFF	TGTGCCAGCAGCTTGGAACCCGACGGAATTGCTGAAGCTTTCTTT
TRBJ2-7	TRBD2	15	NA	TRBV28	CASRTRTSGTGEQYF	TGTGCCAGCAGGACAAGGACTAGCGGGACGGGGGAGCAGTACTTC
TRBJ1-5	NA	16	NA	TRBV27	CASRGWDSYSNQPQHF	TGTGCCAGCAGGGGTTGGGACTCATATAGCAATCAGCCCCAGCATTTT
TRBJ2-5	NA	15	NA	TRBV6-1	CASTDGRSTNLAQYF	TGTGCCAGCACCGATGGGAGGAGTACTAACCTGGCCCAGTACTTC
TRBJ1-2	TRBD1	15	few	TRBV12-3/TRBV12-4	CASRPDRAPNYGYTF	TGTGCCAGCAGGCCTGACAGGGCCCCTAACTATGGCTACACCTTC
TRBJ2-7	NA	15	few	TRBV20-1	CSARDRDSLFYEQYF	TGCAGTGCTAGGGACCGGGACTCACTCTTCTACGAGCAGTACTTC
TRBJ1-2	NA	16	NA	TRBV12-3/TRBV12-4	CASRPTGKRVDYGYTF	TGTGCCAGCAGACCAACAGGGAAGAGGGTTGACTATGGCTACACCTTC
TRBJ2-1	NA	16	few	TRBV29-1	CSVEGAEGDTYNEQFF	TGCAGCGTTGAAGGTGCGGAGGGAGATACCTACAATGAGCAGTTCTTC
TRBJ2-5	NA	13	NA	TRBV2	CASSAYNQETQYF	TGTGCCAGCAGTGCGTACAACCAAGAGACCCAGTACTTC
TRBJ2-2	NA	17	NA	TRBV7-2	CASSYRSEGGGPGELFF	TGTGCCAGCAGCTACCGGTCGGAGGGAGGGGGGCCCGGGGAGCTGTTTTTT
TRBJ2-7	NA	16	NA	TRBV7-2	CASSLDLAGPGYEQYF	TGTGCCAGCAGCTTAGACCTGGCGGGACCGGGTTACGAGCAGTACTTC
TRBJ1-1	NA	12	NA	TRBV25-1	CASKEGNTEAFF	TGTGCCAGCAAGGAGGGCAACACTGAAGCTTTCTTT
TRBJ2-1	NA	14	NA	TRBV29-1	CSVEGQGGPNEQFF	TGCAGCGTTGAAGGACAGGGAGGGCCCAATGAGCAGTTCTTC
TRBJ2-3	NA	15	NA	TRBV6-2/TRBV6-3	CASSYSASSADTQYF	TGTGCCAGCAGTTACTCGGCTAGCTCGGCTGATACGCAGTATTTT
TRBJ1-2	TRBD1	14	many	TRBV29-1	CSVEYRGINYGYTF	TGCAGCGTTGAATACAGGGGGATTAACTATGGCTACACCTTC